This T cell receptor beta chain was found in a study of CXCR3-negative and CXCR3-positive naive CD8 T cells. Points from the study as a whole: Naive CXCR3-positive and CXCR3-negative cells shared TRBV-TRBJ usage; memory cells diverged. More hydrophobic TRB CDR3s occurred in CXCR3-positive than in CXCR3-negative naive cells. Diversity was high in both naive subsets and much lower in memory cells. Most assays were run on fresh PBMCs (CXCR3 expression partially decreased after cryopreservation).

CDR3 length: 16 amino acids. CDR1 and CDR2 from the germline V gene are LGHNA and YSLEER. The TRB libraries of cDNA were built by UMI-labeled 5' RACE. TCRdb re-called the 5' RACE reads; every CDR3 protein appears as one record, without DNA. Here the sample table reports 35,000 to 45,000 distinct CDR3 sequences. Concerning this clonotype itself: No antigen is known for it.

Sequenced input: naive CXCR3- CD8+ T cells from blood. Sample subset: CD45RO-CCR7+CD27+CD95- naive CD8+ T cells lacking CXCR3 (TNR3-). The TCR comes from a human donor in good health. Some clones in this sample may be carry-over from other donors' samples. The J gene is TRBJ1-1, the V gene TRBV4-3; checking the TCRdb D call of TRBD1 is not possible without DNA. CDR3 sequence: CDSRPGGGARNTEAFF.